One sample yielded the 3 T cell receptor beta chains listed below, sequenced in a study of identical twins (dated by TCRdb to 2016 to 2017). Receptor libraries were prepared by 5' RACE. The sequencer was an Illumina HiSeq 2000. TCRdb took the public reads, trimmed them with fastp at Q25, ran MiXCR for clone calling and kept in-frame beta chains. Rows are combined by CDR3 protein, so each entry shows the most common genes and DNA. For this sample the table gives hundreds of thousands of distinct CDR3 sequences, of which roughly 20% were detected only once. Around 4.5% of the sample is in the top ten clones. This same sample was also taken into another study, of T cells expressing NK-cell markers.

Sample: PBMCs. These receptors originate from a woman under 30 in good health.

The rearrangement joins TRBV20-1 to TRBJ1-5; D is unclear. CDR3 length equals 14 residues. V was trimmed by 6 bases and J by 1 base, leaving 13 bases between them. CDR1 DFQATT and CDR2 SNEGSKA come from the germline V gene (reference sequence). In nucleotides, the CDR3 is TGCAGTGCAAGGGAGGTCGGGAGCAATCAGCCCCAGCATTTT. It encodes CSAREVGSNQPQHF.

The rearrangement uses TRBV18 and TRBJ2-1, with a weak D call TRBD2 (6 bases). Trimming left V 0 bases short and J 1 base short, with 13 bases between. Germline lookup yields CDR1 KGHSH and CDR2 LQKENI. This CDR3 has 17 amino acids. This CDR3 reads CASSPPVSGESYNEQFF. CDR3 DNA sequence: TGTGCCAGCTCACCACCGGTCTCGGGGGAGTCCTACAATGAGCAGTTCTTC.

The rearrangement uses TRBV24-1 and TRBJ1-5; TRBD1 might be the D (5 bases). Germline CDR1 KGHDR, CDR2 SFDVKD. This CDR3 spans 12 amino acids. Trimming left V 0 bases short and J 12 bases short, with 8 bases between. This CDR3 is CATSDLYRRQHF. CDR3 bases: TGTGCCACCAGTGATTTGTACAGGCGCCAGCATTTT.